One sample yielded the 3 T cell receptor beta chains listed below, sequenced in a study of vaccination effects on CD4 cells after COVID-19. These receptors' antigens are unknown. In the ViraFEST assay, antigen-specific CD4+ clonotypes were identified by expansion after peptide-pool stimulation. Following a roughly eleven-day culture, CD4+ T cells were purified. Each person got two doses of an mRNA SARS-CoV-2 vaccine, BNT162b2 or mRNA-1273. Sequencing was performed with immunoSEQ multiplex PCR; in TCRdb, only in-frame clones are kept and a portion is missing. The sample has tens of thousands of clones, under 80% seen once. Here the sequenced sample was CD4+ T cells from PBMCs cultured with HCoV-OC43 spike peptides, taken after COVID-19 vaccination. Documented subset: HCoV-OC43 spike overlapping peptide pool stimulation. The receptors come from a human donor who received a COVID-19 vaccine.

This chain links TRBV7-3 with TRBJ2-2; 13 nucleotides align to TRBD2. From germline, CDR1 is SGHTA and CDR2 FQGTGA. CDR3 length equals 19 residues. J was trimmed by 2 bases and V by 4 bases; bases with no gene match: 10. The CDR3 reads CASSSGLAGASINTGELFF. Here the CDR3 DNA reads TGTGCCAGCAGCTCCGGACTAGCGGGGGCCTCGATTAACACCGGGGAGCTGTTTTTT.

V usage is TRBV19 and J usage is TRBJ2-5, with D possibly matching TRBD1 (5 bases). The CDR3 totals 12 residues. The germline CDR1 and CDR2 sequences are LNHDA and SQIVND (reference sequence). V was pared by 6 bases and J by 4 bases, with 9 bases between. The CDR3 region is CASSAGRETQYF. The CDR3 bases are TGTGCCAGTAGCGCAGGGCGAGAGACCCAGTACTTC. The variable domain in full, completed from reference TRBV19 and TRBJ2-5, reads DGGITQSPKYLFRKEGQNVTLSCEQNLNHDAMYWYRQDPGQGLRLIYYSQIVNDFQKGDIAEGYSVSREKKESFPLTVTSAQKNPTAFYLCASSAGRETQYFGPGTRLLVL.

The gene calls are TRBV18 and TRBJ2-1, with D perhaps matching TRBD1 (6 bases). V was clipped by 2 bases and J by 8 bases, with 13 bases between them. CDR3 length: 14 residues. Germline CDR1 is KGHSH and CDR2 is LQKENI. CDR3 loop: CASSPDLNRDEQFF. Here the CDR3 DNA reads TGTGCCAGCTCACCAGACCTAAACAGGGATGAGCAGTTCTTC. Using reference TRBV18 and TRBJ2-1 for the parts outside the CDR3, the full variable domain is NAGVMQNPRHLVRRRGQEARLRCSPMKGHSHVYWYRQLPEEGLKFMVYLQKENIIDESGMPKERFSAEFPKEGPSILRIQQVVRGDSAAYFCASSPDLNRDEQFFGPGTRLTVL.